This T cell receptor (beta chain) is from a study of technical replicates of blood from several donors. Germline values: CDR1 KGHSH, CDR2 LQKENI. Trimming pared 4 bases from V and 3 bases from J, leaving 9 bases between. The CDR3 runs to 13 residues. Assay used: immunoSEQ multiplex PCR; TCRdb lists only in-frame clones, some missing. Of about 60,000 clones listed, around 87% were seen once; the top ten hold under 6.5%. This clonotype was obtained from a human donor in good health. Some clones in this sample may be carry-over from other donors' samples. Material: PBMCs. The chain recombines TRBV18 with TRBJ1-2, with a weak D call TRBD1 (6 bases). The DNA for the CDR3 is TGTGCCAGCTCACTACAGGGAGACTATGGCTACACCTTC. It translates to CASSLQGDYGYTF.